This entry lists 20 T cell receptor beta chains sequenced from one sample in a study of identical twins. TCRdb analysed the 5' RACE reads with MiXCR anew, one entry per CDR3 protein. The sample has 1,800,000 or so distinct CDR3 sequences, less than 35% seen once. The sequenced sample was cord blood. The receptors shown here come from a newborn girl in good health.

The J gene is TRBJ2-2, the V gene TRBV28; D unresolved. Trimming took off 0 bases at V and 3 bases at J, with 11 bases between the two ends. The germline gives CDR1 MDHEN, CDR2 SYDVKM. This CDR3 spans 16 amino acids. In DNA form, the CDR3 reads TGTGCCAGCAGTTTATGGACTTTAAACCACACCGGGGAGCTGTTTTTT. Protein product: CASSLWTLNHTGELFF.

CDR3 in DNA: TGTGCCAGCAGCTTAGTTCGACAGGGTTTCTACGAGCAGTACTTC. This gives the protein CASSLVRQGFYEQYF. This chain connects TRBV7-2 to TRBJ2-7, with 7 bases fitting TRBD1. Losses at the gene ends were 1 base for V and 3 bases for J; bases not matched to a gene: 6. The CDR3 has 15 residues. From germline, CDR1 is SGHTA and CDR2 FQGNSA.

The chain carries TRBV20-1 and TRBJ2-7, with 13 positions matching TRBD2. Germline trimming cut 8 bases from V and 2 bases from J; bases unmatched to any gene: 6. The germline CDR1 and CDR2 sequences are DFQATT and SNEGSKA (reference sequence). The CDR3 runs 14 residues. In nucleotides, the CDR3 is TGCAGTCTAACAACTAGCGGGGGGGCCTACGAGCAGTACTTC. Its translation is CSLTTSGGAYEQYF.

This clonotype has a handful of counts. The V call is TRBV6-2 or TRBV6-3, the J call TRBJ2-3; D is ambiguous. This CDR3 is built from 14 residues. The germline V gene encodes CDR1 MNHEY and CDR2 SVGEGT. Trimming stripped 2 bases from V and 1 base from J, with 7 bases between. CDR3 in amino acids: CASSYDLRTDTQYF. CDR3 nucleotides: TGTGCCAGCAGTTACGACCTACGCACAGATACGCAGTATTTT.

Of note for this clonotype: This may be a read error, as it is one base from a much larger clone. This chain joins TRBV7-4 and TRBJ2-3; tentative D call: TRBD2 (6 bases). The CDR3 sequence is 14 residues long. CDR1 is SGHVT and CDR2 is SQSDAQ in the germline V gene. The CDR3 region is CASSFGGITGTQYF. CDR3 bases: TGTGCCAGCAGCTTTGGGGGGATCACAGGTACGCAGTATTTT. Based on the CDR3 plus reference TRBV7-4 and TRBJ2-3, the full variable domain is GAGVSQSPRYKVAKRGRDVALRCDSISGHVTLYWYRQTLGQGSEVLTYSQSDAQRDKSGRPSGRFSAERPERSVSTLKIQRTEQGDSAVYLCASSFGGITGTQYFGPGTRLTVL.

This rearrangement joins TRBV13 to TRBJ2-2; no definite D call. The length of the CDR3 is 14 residues. The V end was cut by 5 bases, the J end by 6 bases, with 13 bases between. Germline CDR1 is PRHDT and CDR2 is FYEKMQ (reference sequence). CDR3 DNA: TGTGCCAGCAGCCCTATAGGCAATTCCGGGGAGCTGTTTTTT. Its translation is CASSPIGNSGELFF.

V usage is TRBV12-3 or TRBV12-4 and J usage is TRBJ2-3; TRBD2 matches 9 bases. This CDR3 has 14 residues. V shed 7 bases and J 0 bases; nucleotides not matched to a gene: 2. Written as DNA, the CDR3 is TGTGCCAGCAAGAGCGGGGGGAGCACAGATACGCAGTATTTT. Translating it yields CASKSGGSTDTQYF.

The genes are TRBV7-2 and TRBJ1-6; D is unresolved. V lost 2 bases, J lost 3 bases, and 17 bases lay in between. CDR3 length: 18 amino acids. Germline V lookup: CDR1 SGHTA, CDR2 FQGNSA. For the CDR3, the DNA is TGTGCCAGCAGCTTAAAAAGGGTCGGGGATTTCTATAATTCACCCCTCCACTTT. This encodes CASSLKRVGDFYNSPLHF.

This CDR3 is CASSSTQGAGYTF. The CDR3 nucleotides are TGCGCCAGCAGCTCGACCCAGGGTGCTGGCTACACCTTC. The rearrangement links TRBV5-1 to TRBJ1-2; the D gene is possibly TRBD1 (5 bases). CDR3 length equals 13 residues. CDR1 and CDR2 from the germline V gene are SGHRS and YFSETQ. Trimming removed 3 bases at V and 7 bases at J, with 13 bases between.

The table lists this clonotype with a few counts. The chain couples TRBV6-1 to TRBJ1-2; TRBD1 matches 9 bases. CDR1 and CDR2 from the germline V gene are MNHNS and SASEGT. The J segment lost 5 bases and the V segment lost 7 bases, leaving 5 bases of the junction unmatched. The CDR3 totals 13 residues. CDR3 residues: CASKDRGLYGYTF. CDR3 nucleotides: TGTGCCAGCAAGGACAGGGGCCTTTATGGCTACACCTTC.

J is TRBJ1-6 and V is TRBV20-1; D may be TRBD1 (5 bases). Germline V lookup: CDR1 DFQATT, CDR2 SNEGSKA (reference sequence). The V end was cut by 3 bases, the J end by 8 bases, with 17 bases between. This CDR3 comprises 15 residues. The CDR3 spells CSASPLGHGHSPLHF. In nucleotides, the CDR3 is TGCAGTGCTAGTCCCCTAGGACACGGGCATTCACCCCTCCACTTT.

The rearrangement uses TRBV3-1 and TRBJ2-2, with a weak D call TRBD2 (6 bases). The CDR3 is 15 amino acids. V lost 0 bases and J 9 bases, leaving 14 bases between the germline ends. CDR1 is LGHDT, CDR2 YNNKEL, per germline (reference sequence). The CDR3 spells CASSQEGRWTRELFF. The CDR3 DNA reads TGTGCCAGCAGCCAAGAGGGGAGGTGGACCAGGGAGCTGTTTTTT.

The sample holds a few counts of this clonotype. This chain links TRBV10-3 with TRBJ2-7; 10 positions agree with TRBD2. The CDR3 covers 14 residues. Germline loops: CDR1 ENHRY, CDR2 SYGVKD. V lost 10 bases and J lost 6; bases outside the gene matches: 12. This CDR3 is CATAELAGIGEQYF. The CDR3 nucleotides are TGTGCCACCGCAGAACTAGCGGGAATTGGCGAGCAGTACTTC.

The J gene is TRBJ1-4, the V gene TRBV7-9; tentatively, D is TRBD1 (6 bases). Germline CDR1 reads SEHNR; CDR2 reads FQNEAQ (reference sequence). The CDR3 totals 14 residues. The V end was cut by 4 bases, the J end by 5 bases, with 11 bases between. CDR3 loop: CASSSWGQNEKLFF. The CDR3 region has the DNA TGTGCCAGCAGCTCTTGGGGGCAGAATGAAAAACTGTTTTTT.

The genes are TRBV11-2 and TRBJ2-1; 13 nucleotides match TRBD2. Germline V gene data show CDR1 as SGHAT and CDR2 as FQNNGV. The CDR3 is 18 amino acids. V was pared by 3 bases and J by 6 bases, with 11 bases of the junction left unmatched. The CDR3: CASSFSTSGGALGNEQFF. The CDR3 DNA sequence: TGTGCCAGCAGCTTTTCCACTAGCGGGGGGGCCTTAGGCAATGAGCAGTTCTTC.

This chain joins TRBV7-8 and TRBJ2-7, with D uncertain. Between the trimmed V and J ends, which lost 4 bases and 7 bases, there was a span of 14 bases. Germline assignment: CDR1 SGHVS and CDR2 FQNEAQ. The CDR3 spans 13 residues. The CDR3 nucleotides are TGTGCCAGCAGCTCGGACCACTACAATGAGCAGTACTTC. It is translated as CASSSDHYNEQYF.

The rearrangement uses TRBV6-2 or TRBV6-3 and TRBJ2-7; 8 nucleotides align to TRBD1. The CDR3 contains 16 residues. Germline V CDR1 and CDR2: MNHEY, SVGEGT. Trimming cost V 7 bases and J 0 bases; bases outside gene matches: 11. Here the CDR3 reads CASTARQGRFSYEQYF. CDR3 nucleotide sequence: TGTGCCAGCACCGCTAGACAGGGGCGCTTCTCCTACGAGCAGTACTTC.

This clonotype was picked up a small number of times. The rearrangement uses TRBV20-1 and TRBJ1-6; 9 bases map to TRBD1. This CDR3 region has 14 residues. J gave up 7 bases and V 5 bases, and 6 bases lay outside the gene matches. Germline CDR1 and CDR2: DFQATT and SNEGSKA (reference sequence). The CDR3 DNA sequence: TGCAGTGCTGCACCGGGACAGGGCAATTCACCCCTCCACTTT. Amino acids: CSAAPGQGNSPLHF.

This clonotype was detected a few times. The rearrangement joins TRBV12-3 or TRBV12-4 to TRBJ2-3, with D perhaps matching TRBD2 (6 bases). V lost 6 bases and J lost 0, with 22 bases in between. This CDR3 has 18 amino acids. The CDR3 region is CASRWDWGVRGSTDTQYF. CDR3 DNA sequence: TGTGCCAGCAGGTGGGACTGGGGAGTTCGGGGGAGCACAGATACGCAGTATTTT.

V usage is TRBV18 and J usage is TRBJ1-1; maybe TRBD1 (6 bases). Germline loops: CDR1 KGHSH, CDR2 LQKENI. Trimming cost V 6 bases and J 7 bases, with 18 bases left between them. The CDR3 extends over 14 amino acids. Here the CDR3 DNA reads TGTGCCAGCTCCCCTCTCGACAGGCGGCTTGAAGCTTTCTTT. As protein: CASSPLDRRLEAFF.